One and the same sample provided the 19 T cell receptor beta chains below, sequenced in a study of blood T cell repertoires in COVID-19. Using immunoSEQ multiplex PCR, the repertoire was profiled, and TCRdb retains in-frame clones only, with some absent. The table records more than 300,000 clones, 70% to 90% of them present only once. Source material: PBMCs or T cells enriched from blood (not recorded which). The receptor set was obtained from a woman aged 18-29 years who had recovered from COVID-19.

CDR3 sequence: CAWSVGVSSYEQYF. CDR3 nucleotide sequence: TGTGCCTGGAGTGTTGGAGTGAGCTCCTACGAGCAGTACTTC. V usage is TRBV30 and J usage is TRBJ2-7; D uncertain. Germline V gene lookup returns CDR1 GTSNPN and CDR2 SVGIG (reference sequence). The V and J ends lost 0 bases and 0 bases respectively, with 9 bases between them. The CDR3 is 14 amino acids.

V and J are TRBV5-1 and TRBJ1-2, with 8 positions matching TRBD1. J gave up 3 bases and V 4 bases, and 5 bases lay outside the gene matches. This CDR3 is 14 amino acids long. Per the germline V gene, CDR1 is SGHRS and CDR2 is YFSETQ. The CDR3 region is CASSPGQEDYGYTF. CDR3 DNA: TGCGCCAGCAGCCCGGGACAGGAGGACTATGGCTACACCTTC. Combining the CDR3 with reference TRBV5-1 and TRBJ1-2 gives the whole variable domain KAGVTQTPRYLIKTRGQQVTLSCSPISGHRSVSWYQQTPGQGLQFLFEYFSETQRNKGNFPGRFSGRQFSNSRSEMNVSTLELGDSALYLCASSPGQEDYGYTFGSGTRLTVV.

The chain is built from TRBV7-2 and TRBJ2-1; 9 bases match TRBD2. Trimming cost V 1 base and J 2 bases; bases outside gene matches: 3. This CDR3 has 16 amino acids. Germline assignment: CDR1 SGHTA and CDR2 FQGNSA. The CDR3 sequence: CASSLVGGGAYNEQFF. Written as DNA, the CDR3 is TGTGCCAGCAGCTTAGTCGGCGGGGGGGCCTACAATGAGCAGTTCTTC. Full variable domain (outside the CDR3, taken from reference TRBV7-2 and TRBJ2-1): GAGVSQSPSNKVTEKGKDVELRCDPISGHTALYWYRQSLGQGLEFLIYFQGNSAPDKSGLPSDRFSAERTGGSVSTLTIQRTQQEDSAVYLCASSLVGGGAYNEQFFGPGTRLTVL.

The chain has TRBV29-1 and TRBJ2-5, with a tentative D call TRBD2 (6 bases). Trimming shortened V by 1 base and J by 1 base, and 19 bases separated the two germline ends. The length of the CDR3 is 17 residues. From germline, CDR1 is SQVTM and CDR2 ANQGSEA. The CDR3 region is CSVEVPLGSGTQETQYF. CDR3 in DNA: TGCAGCGTTGAAGTCCCTTTAGGTAGCGGCACCCAAGAGACCCAGTACTTC.

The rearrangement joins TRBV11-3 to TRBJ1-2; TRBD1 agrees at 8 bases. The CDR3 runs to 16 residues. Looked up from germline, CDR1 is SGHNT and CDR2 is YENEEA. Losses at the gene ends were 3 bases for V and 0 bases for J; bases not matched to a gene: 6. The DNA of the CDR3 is TGTGCCAGCAGCTTTCCGGACAGGGAGACTAACTATGGCTACACCTTC. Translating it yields CASSFPDRETNYGYTF. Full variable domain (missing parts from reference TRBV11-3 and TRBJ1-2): EAGVVQSPRYKIIEKKQPVAFWCNPISGHNTLYWYLQNLGQGPELLIRYENEEAVDDSQLPKDRFSAERLKGVDSTLKIQPAELGDSAVYLCASSFPDRETNYGYTFGSGTRLTVV.

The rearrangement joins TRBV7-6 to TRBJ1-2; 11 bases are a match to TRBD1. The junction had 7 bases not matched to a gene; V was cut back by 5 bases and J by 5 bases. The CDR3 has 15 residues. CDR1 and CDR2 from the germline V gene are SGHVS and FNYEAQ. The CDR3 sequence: CASSPRTGGSYGYTF. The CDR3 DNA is TGTGCCAGCAGCCCACGGACAGGGGGCTCGTATGGCTACACCTTC. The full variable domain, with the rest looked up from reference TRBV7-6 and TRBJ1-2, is GAGVSQSPRYKVTKRGQDVALRCDPISGHVSLYWYRQALGQGPEFLTYFNYEAQQDKSGLPNDRFSAERPEGSISTLTIQRTEQRDSAMYRCASSPRTGGSYGYTFGSGTRLTVV.

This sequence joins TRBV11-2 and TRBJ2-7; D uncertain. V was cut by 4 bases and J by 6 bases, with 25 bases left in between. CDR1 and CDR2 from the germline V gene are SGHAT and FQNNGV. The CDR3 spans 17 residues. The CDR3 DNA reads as TGTGCCAGCAGCTCCTGGAGCCTCATCTCGGCCCCTGGCGAGCAGTACTTC. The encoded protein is CASSSWSLISAPGEQYF. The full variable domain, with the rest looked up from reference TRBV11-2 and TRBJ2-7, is EAGVAQSPRYKIIEKRQSVAFWCNPISGHATLYWYQQILGQGPKLLIQFQNNGVVDDSQLPKDRFSAERLKGVDSTLKIQPAKLEDSAVYLCASSSWSLISAPGEQYFGPGTRLTVT.

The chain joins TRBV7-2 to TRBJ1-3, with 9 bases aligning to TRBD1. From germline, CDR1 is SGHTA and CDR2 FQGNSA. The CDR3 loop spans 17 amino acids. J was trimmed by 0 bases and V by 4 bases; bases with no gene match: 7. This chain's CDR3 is CASSYTGGPSSGNTIYF. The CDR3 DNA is TGTGCCAGCAGCTACACAGGGGGCCCGAGCTCTGGAAACACCATATATTTT.

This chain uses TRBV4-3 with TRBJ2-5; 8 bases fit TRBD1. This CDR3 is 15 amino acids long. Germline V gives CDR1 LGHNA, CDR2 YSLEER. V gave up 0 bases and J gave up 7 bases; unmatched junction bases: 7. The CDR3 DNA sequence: TGCGCCAGCAGCCAAGAAGAAAAAACAGGGGGGACCCAGTACTTC. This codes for CASSQEEKTGGTQYF.

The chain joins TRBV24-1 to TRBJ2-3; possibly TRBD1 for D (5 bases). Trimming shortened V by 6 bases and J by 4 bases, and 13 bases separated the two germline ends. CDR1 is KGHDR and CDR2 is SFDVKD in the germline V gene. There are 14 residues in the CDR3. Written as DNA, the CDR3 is TGTGCCACCAGTTCAGGGTTGAGTCCAGATACGCAGTATTTT. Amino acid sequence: CATSSGLSPDTQYF.

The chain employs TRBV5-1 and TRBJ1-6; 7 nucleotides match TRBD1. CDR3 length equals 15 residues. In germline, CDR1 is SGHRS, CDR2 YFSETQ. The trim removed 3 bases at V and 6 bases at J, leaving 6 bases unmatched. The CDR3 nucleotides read TGCGCCAGCAGCTCGGGACAGAACGGTAATTCACCCCTCCACTTT. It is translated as CASSSGQNGNSPLHF.

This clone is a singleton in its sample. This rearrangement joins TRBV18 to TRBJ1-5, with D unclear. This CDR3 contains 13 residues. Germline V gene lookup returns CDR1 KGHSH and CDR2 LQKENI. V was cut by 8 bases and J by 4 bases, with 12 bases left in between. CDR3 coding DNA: TGTGCCAGCACCGGACGGGAGAATCAGCCCCAGCATTTT. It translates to CASTGRENQPQHF.

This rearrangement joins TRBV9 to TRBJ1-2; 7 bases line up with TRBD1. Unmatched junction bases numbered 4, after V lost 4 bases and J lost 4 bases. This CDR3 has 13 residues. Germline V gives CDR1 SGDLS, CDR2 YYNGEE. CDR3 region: CASSPRDSYGYTF. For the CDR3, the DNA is TGTGCCAGCAGCCCAAGGGACAGCTATGGCTACACCTTC.

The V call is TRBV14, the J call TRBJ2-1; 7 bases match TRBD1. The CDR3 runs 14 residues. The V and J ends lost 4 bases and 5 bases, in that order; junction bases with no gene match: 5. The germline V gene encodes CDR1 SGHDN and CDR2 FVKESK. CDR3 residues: CASSLRQGHNEQFF. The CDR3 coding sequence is TGTGCCAGCAGCCTCAGACAGGGCCACAATGAGCAGTTCTTC.

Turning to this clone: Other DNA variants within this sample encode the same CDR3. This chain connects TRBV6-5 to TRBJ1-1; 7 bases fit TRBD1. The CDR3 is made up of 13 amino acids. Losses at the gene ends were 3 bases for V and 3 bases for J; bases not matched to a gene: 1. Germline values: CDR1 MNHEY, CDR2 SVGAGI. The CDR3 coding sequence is TGTGCCAGCAGTTATACAGGGGACACTGAAGCTTTCTTT. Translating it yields CASSYTGDTEAFF.

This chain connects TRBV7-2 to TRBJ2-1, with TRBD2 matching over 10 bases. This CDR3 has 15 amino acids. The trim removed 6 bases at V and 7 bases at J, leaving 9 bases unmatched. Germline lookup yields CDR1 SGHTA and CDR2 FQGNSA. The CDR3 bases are TGTGCCAGCAGTACGAGCGGGGGGGCTTATAATGAGCAGTTCTTC. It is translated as CASSTSGGAYNEQFF.

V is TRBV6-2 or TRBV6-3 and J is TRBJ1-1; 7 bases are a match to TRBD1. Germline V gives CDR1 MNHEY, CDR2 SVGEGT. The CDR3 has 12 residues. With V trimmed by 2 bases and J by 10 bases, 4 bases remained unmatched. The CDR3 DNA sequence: TGTGCCAGCAGTTACGCCGGGACAGTAGCTTTCTTT. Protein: CASSYAGTVAFF.

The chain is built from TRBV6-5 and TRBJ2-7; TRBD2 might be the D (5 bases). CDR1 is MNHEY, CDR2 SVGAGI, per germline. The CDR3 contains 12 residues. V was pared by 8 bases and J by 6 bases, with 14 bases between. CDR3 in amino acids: CASGEPPGEQYF. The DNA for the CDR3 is TGTGCCAGCGGGGAGCCCCCTGGCGAGCAGTACTTC.

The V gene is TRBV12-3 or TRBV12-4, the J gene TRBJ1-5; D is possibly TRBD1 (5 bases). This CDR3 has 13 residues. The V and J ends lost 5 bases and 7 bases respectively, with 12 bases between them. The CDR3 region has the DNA TGTGCCAGCAGTACAAGCGGGGCACAGCCCCAGCATTTT. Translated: CASSTSGAQPQHF.